This T cell receptor (beta chain) was identified in a study of shared clonotypes between healthy human individuals (dated by TCRdb to the early 2020s). Context from the whole study: The cohort comprised two women and three men aged 18 to 49 years. For each donor, three plates each were used for CD4 naive and CD4 memory, two plates were used for CD8 naive, and one plate was used for CD8 memory. Leukapheresis yielded between about 0.85 and 10 billion PBMCs per donor. To increase sequencing depth and limit assay-specific biases, TCR repertoire library preparation and sequencing were carried out by different laboratories using diverse techniques. The study deeply sequenced blood TCR repertoires of five healthy adults to estimate repertoire size and the extent of clonotype sharing between individuals.

Using the deep immunoSEQ assay, multiplex PCR amplified TCR CDR3 regions from genomic DNA. Genomic DNA extracted from each cell subset was distributed evenly over all wells of several immunoSEQ 96-well plates, and each plate served as one replicate. For sorted subsets, about 210 ng of genomic DNA, equivalent to around 31,000 T cell genomes, went into each replicate PCR. Purified libraries were quantified with a Qubit 3.0 fluorometer, sized on a Bioanalyzer 2100, and re-quantified with the KAPA Library Quantification kit. Every immunoSEQ 96-well plate was sequenced on a dedicated single-read 150-cycle Illumina NextSeq 550 flow cell. The study's own analysis went as follows. Because the immunoSEQ output held only junctional sequences and lacked quality scores, the filtering could not match the filtering applied to full-length reads. Sequences were annotated with PyIR, a Python wrapper for IgBLAST v1.9, using IMGT germline references to assign V/J genes and CDR3. Reads were filtered out if the reads had weak V/J assignments (E-value above 1e-6), no CDR3, stop codons, out-of-frame junctions, or ambiguous translated residues. A V3J clonotype was defined by an identical inferred V gene, J gene, and CDR3 amino acid sequence. To compute the percentage overlap between repertoires, the number of shared unique clonotypes was divided by the size of the smaller repertoire. Three approaches were used to assess repertoire richness: RTK rarefaction, the Chao1 estimator, and Recon v2.1 estimates of unobserved clonotypes. For all TCRbeta clonotypes obtained by the gDNA method from a handful of donors, generation probabilities were computed with OLGA. TCRdb's version of the immuneACCESS table is confined to in-frame rearrangements and falls short of the full clone set. An unresolved V gene accounts for under half of the shortfall where checked; the remainder is of unknown origin. That table is the source of V, J and clone size, and D and trimming were worked out from the DNA. The sample table records some 2.1 million clones; roughly 96% of these occur just once. Of the sample, under 0.15% falls within the top ten clones.

Healthy HIV-negative adults with no recently reported acute infections or vaccinations were included as donors. Only Caucasian adults living in Nashville, Tennessee, USA were represented among the donors. CD4+ T cells were enriched through magnetic negative selection, after which naive cells were positively selected on CD45RA and the remaining negative fraction served as the memory subset. Blood was obtained by leukapheresis, after which PBMCs were separated by Ficoll-Histopaque density gradient centrifugation and cryopreserved in liquid nitrogen vapor phase. Analytical flow cytometry was used to check the purity and quantity of every magnetically sorted T cell population. From each sorted fraction, genomic DNA was isolated and quantified by UV absorbance on a Nanodrop 2000c. From cysteine to phenylalanine, the CDR3 is 16 amino acids long. Left in the record is the CDR3 DNA by itself, 48 bases read in frame from the first base. The germline V gene specifies SGHRS as CDR1 and YFSETQ as CDR2. Here V drops 4 bases and J drops 3 bases, and the junction holds 9 bases not matched to any gene.

A note on this clone: The antigen it recognizes is unknown. The input lacks base qualities; no much larger clone sits a single base away.

Summary of the overall study and its limitations: Larger estimated clonotype richness was generally found for naive subsets than for memory subsets. Based on pairwise subsampling, the degree of clonotype sharing among donors was expected to be affected by sequencing depth. Sampling was restricted to blood, and TCR repertoires in tissues likely differ from the TCR repertoires found in blood. Incomplete sequencing was indicated by rarefaction of sorted-subset datasets, despite the large sequencing depth. Because the study included only a small number of donors, the genetic and exposure-history diversity represented was limited. Higher generation probabilities were observed for clonotypes shared by all four sorted-subset donors than for non-shared clonotypes. Across a handful of donors, roughly 5.4% of naive CD4, 3% to 3.5% of naive CD8, under 2.5% of memory CD4, and under 0.45% of memory CD8 clonotypes were shared.

The rearrangement joined TRBV5-1 to TRBJ2-3; 9 of the junction bases match TRBD1. This sequence originates from a young man in good health. Sequencing was carried out using naive CD4+ T cells sorted from blood. In the paper's terms, the cell subset or site label means: CD45RA+ positively selected. The DNA sequence is given as TGCGCCAGCAGCCCGACAGGGGGAGTCGGGACAGATACGCAGTATTTT. This is translated as CASSPTGGVGTDTQYF. The CDR3 plus the reference TRBV5-1 and TRBJ2-3 genes for the other parts give the full variable domain: KAGVTQTPRYLIKTRGQQVTLSCSPISGHRSVSWYQQTPGQGLQFLFEYFSETQRNKGNFPGRFSGRQFSNSRSEMNVSTLELGDSALYLCASSPTGGVGTDTQYFGPGTRLTVL.